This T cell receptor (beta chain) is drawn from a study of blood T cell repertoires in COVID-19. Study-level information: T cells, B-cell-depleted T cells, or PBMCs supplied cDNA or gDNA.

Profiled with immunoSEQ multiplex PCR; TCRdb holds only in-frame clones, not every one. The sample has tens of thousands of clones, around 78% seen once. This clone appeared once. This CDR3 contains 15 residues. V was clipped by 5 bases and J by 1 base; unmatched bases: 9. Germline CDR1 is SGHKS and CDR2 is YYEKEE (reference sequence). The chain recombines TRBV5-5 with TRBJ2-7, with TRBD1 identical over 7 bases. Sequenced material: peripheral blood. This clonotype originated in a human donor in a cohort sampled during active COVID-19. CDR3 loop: CASSPTGTASYEQYF. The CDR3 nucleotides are TGTGCCAGCAGTCCTACCGGGACAGCTTCCTACGAGCAGTACTTC.